This TCR beta chain was identified during a study of early T cells in non-severe SARS-CoV-2 infection. Study-level background: It was bulk RNA from unsorted whole blood that was sequenced, and the chains were unpaired.

Study findings and constraints: Anti-spike CD8 responses were favored by VDJdb matching, which missed private and CD4 specificities.

Germline V gene sequence: CDR1 SGHNT, CDR2 YENEEA. The length of the CDR3 is 12 residues. With 5 bases removed from V and 10 bases from J, the gap between germline ends came to 12 bases. Unique molecular identifiers (one per individual cDNA molecule) were attached. In TCRdb, the 5' RACE reads were re-called with MiXCR into one record per CDR3 protein. The table records 30,000 or so distinct CDR3 sequences, 3.5% to 4.5% of them present only once. This clonotype was counted many times. Its antigen is currently unknown. The chain employs TRBV11-3 and TRBJ1-3, with D uncertain. This clonotype was sampled from an adult who was a healthcare worker with PCR-confirmed SARS-CoV-2 infection or an uninfected control (not recorded which). The sequencing input was whole blood. The DNA for the CDR3 is TGTGCCAGCAGCCCCCCGGACGGAACCATATATTTT. It specifies CASSPPDGTIYF.